This TCR beta chain was retrieved from a study of T cell responses to AZD1222 COVID-19 vaccine. Notes on the study in general: There were repertoire samples only from the period after the peak T cell response. There were mostly white British donors and more females than males, and clonal diversity was possibly underestimated. Nearly half of spike-specific TCRs reportedly go after variant regions that carry no mutations. Just six people given AZD1222 tested seropositive at baseline.

About this clone itself: Its matching antigen is unknown.

Some clones are missing from TCRdb's copy, which holds only in-frame ones; the method was immunoSEQ multiplex PCR. Here the sample spans approximately 120,000 clones, 65% to 90% being singletons. The trim removed 2 bases at V and 3 bases at J, leaving 4 bases unmatched. The CDR3 is 14 residues long. The V gene's germline CDR1 is MDHEN and CDR2 SYDVKM. The sequence came from an adult who received the AZD1222 COVID-19 vaccine. The chain combines TRBV28 with TRBJ2-7; TRBD1 aligns across 7 bases. The sample consisted of peripheral blood, taken 28 days after the second AZD1222 dose. The CDR3 bases are TGTGCCAGCAGTTTACTCCAGGGGGACTACGAGCAGTACTTC. Translation gives CASSLLQGDYEQYF.